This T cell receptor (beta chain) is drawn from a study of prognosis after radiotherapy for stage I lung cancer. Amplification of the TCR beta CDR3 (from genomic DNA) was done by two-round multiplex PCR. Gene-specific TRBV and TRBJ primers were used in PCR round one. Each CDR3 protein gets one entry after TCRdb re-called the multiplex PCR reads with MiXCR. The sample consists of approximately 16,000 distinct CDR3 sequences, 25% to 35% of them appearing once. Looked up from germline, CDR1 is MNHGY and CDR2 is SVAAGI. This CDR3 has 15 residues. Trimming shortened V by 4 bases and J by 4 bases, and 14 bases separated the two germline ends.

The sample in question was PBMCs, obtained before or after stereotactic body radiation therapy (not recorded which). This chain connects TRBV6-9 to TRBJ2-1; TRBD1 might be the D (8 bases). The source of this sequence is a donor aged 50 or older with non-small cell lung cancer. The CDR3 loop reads CASSCDRGLYNEQFF. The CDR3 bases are TGTGCCAGCAGTTGTGACAGGGGACTATACAATGAGCAGTTCTTC.